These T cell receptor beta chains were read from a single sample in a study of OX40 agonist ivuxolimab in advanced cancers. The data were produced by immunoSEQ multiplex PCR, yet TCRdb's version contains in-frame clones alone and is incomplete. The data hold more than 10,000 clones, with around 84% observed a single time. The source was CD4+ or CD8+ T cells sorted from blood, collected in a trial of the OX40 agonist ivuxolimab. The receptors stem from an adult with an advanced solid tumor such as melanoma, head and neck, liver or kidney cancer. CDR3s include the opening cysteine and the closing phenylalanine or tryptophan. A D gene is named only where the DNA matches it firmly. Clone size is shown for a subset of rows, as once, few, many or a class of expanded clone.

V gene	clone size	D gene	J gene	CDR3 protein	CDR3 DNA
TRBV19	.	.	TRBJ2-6	CASKLLSNGANVLTF	TGTGCCAGTAAGTTACTTAGTAACGGGGCCAACGTCCTGACTTTC
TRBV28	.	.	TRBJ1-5	CASRHSRGSHQPQHF	TGTGCCAGCAGACACTCCAGGGGTAGTCATCAGCCCCAGCATTTT
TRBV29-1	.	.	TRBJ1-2	CSSSSPWDDYGYTF	TGCAGCTCATCGAGCCCTTGGGACGACTATGGCTACACCTTC
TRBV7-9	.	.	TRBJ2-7	CASSLGAYEQYF	TGTGCCAGCAGCTTAGGGGCCTACGAGCAGTACTTC
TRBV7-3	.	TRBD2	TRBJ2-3	CASRLAGGTDTQYF	TGTGCCAGCAGACTAGCGGGGGGAACAGATACGCAGTATTTT
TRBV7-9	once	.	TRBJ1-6	CASGRTGLGSPLHF	TGTGCCAGCGGCCGCACAGGGTTAGGTTCACCCCTCCACTTT
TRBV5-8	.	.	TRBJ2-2	CASSSTFVRTGELFF	TGTGCCAGCAGCTCTACGTTCGTCCGCACCGGGGAGCTGTTTTTT
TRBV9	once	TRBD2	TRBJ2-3	CASSVGVAGADTQYF	TGTGCCAGCAGCGTAGGGGTAGCGGGAGCAGATACGCAGTATTTT
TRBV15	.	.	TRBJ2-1	CATAGGGYNEQFF	TGTGCCACCGCAGGGGGAGGGTACAATGAGCAGTTCTTC
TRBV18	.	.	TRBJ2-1	CASSPGLGPYEQFF	TGTGCCAGCTCACCGGGACTGGGCCCATATGAGCAGTTCTTC